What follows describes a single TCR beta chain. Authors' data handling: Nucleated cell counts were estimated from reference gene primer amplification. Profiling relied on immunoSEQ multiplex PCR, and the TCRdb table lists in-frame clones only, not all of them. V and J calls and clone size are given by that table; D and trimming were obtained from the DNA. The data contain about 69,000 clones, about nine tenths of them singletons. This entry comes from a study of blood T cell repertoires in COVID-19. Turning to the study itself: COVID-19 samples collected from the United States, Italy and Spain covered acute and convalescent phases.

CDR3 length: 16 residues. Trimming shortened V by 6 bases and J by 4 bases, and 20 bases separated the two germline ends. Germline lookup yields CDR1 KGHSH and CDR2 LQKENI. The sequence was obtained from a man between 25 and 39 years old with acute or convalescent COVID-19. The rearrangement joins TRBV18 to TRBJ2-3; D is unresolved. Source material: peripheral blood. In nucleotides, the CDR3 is TGTGCCAGCTCTTCGGCTCTCTCCATGGGCGCAGATACGCAGTATTTT. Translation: CASSSALSMGADTQYF.